The 24 T cell receptor beta chains reported below all come from one sample, sequenced in a study of shared clonotypes between healthy human individuals. The protocol was immunoSEQ multiplex PCR, while the TCRdb copy is restricted to in-frame clones and leaves out a portion. This table has millions of clones, around 93% appearing once. The naive CD8 population came from CD45RO-negative cells selected for CCR7, without terminally differentiated effector memory CD45RA+ cells. The sample comprised naive CD8+ T cells from PBMCs. All receptors derive from a man between 18 and 29 years old in good health. Some clones in this sample may be carry-over from other donors' samples.

Notes on this clone: This sample includes further DNA sequences coding for the same CDR3. This sequence joins TRBV7-6 and TRBJ1-5, with D perhaps TRBD1 (5 bases). Trimming left V 1 base short and J 4 bases short, with 5 bases between. Germline CDR1 SGHVS, CDR2 FNYEAQ. The CDR3 sequence is 13 residues long. The CDR3 region is CASSLGQNQPQHF. The CDR3 bases are TGTGCCAGCAGCTTAGGACAGAATCAGCCCCAGCATTTT. The whole variable domain, filled in from reference TRBV7-6 and TRBJ1-5, reads GAGVSQSPRYKVTKRGQDVALRCDPISGHVSLYWYRQALGQGPEFLTYFNYEAQQDKSGLPNDRFSAERPEGSISTLTIQRTEQRDSAMYRCASSLGQNQPQHFGDGTRLSIL.

The gene calls are TRBV27 and TRBJ2-3; D gene unclear. CDR3 length equals 16 residues. The V end lost 5 bases, the J end lost 1 base, and 16 bases lay between the germline ends. CDR1 and CDR2 from the germline V gene are MNHEY and SMNVEV (reference sequence). The CDR3 sequence: CASSRVEVRGTDTQYF. CDR3 bases: TGTGCCAGCAGTCGCGTCGAGGTTAGAGGCACAGATACGCAGTATTTT.

On this clone itself: Other DNA sequences in this specimen translate into the identical CDR3. The chain recombines TRBV6-1 with TRBJ1-3; possible D gene TRBD1, 6 bases. Germline CDR1 and CDR2: MNHNS and SASEGT. The CDR3 has 14 residues. Trimming took off 2 bases at V and 1 base at J, with 6 bases between the two ends. CDR3 region: CASSETGSGNTIYF. The CDR3 region has the DNA TGTGCCAGCAGTGAAACAGGGTCTGGAAACACCATATATTTT.

The gene calls are TRBV27 and TRBJ2-5; 7 bases are shared with TRBD2. Germline assignment: CDR1 MNHEY and CDR2 SMNVEV (reference sequence). The ends lost 6 bases at V and 5 bases at J; junction bases unmatched: 9. The CDR3 is 14 residues long. DNA of the CDR3: TGTGCCAGCAGCCTGTTCCGGGGGGATGAGACCCAGTACTTC. Its protein product is CASSLFRGDETQYF.

The chain links TRBV11-3 to TRBJ1-5; perhaps TRBD1 as D (5 bases). The CDR3 length is 18 residues. Germline V gene sequence: CDR1 SGHNT, CDR2 YENEEA. V lost 2 bases and J 4 bases, leaving 21 bases between the germline ends. CDR3 nucleotides: TGTGCCAGCAGCTTACTTCCCATCCGGGACCTTAAGAATCAGCCCCAGCATTTT. It specifies CASSLLPIRDLKNQPQHF.

This chain links TRBV7-9 with TRBJ2-7; 7 bases are a match to TRBD1. This CDR3 region has 14 residues. Germline values: CDR1 SEHNR, CDR2 FQNEAQ (reference sequence). Unmatched junction bases numbered 13, after V lost 9 bases and J lost 5 bases. The CDR3 reads CASAPGQKGNEQYF. The CDR3 DNA follows: TGTGCCAGTGCACCGGGACAGAAAGGCAACGAGCAGTACTTC.

The chain's CDR3 is CASSQEPGFSYEQYF. CDR3 nucleotide sequence: TGTGCCAGCAGCCAAGAACCGGGATTCTCCTACGAGCAGTACTTC. The chain carries TRBV4-2 and TRBJ2-7, with D maybe TRBD2 (5 bases). This CDR3 is built from 15 residues. Trimming removed 0 bases from V and 0 bases from J, with 9 bases in between. Germline CDR1 LGHNA, CDR2 YNFKEQ.

This rearrangement joins TRBV30 to TRBJ2-7, with 8 bases aligning to TRBD2. V dropped 4 bases and J dropped 1; count of bases not matched to a gene: 6. Per the germline V gene, CDR1 is GTSNPN and CDR2 is SVGIG (reference sequence). The CDR3 spans 14 residues. CDR3 residues: CAWNVGRASYEQYF. CDR3 sequence (DNA): TGTGCCTGGAACGTCGGGAGGGCGTCCTACGAGCAGTACTTC.

A word on this clone: Other nucleotide sequences from this sample produce the same CDR3. V and J are TRBV5-1 and TRBJ2-7, with TRBD2 matching 7 bases. In germline, CDR1 is SGHRS, CDR2 YFSETQ. The CDR3 has 13 amino acids. J was trimmed by 3 bases and V by 4 bases; bases with no gene match: 4. In DNA form, the CDR3 reads TGCGCCAGCAGCCCCGGGGGGTTCTACGAGCAGTACTTC. Translation: CASSPGGFYEQYF.

In its sample, this clone was seen once. The chain has TRBV6-1 and TRBJ2-7; possible D gene TRBD1, 5 bases. The germline gives CDR1 MNHNS, CDR2 SASEGT. The CDR3 has 14 amino acids. Trimming cost V 5 bases and J 4 bases, with 15 bases left between them. Here the CDR3 reads CASSPRPAGYEQYF. The CDR3, as DNA: TGTGCCAGCAGTCCCCGCCCTGCAGGGTACGAGCAGTACTTC.

In this sample, this clone turned up once. This chain uses TRBV28 with TRBJ1-1, with a weak D call TRBD1 (5 bases). CDR1 and CDR2 (germline): MDHEN, SYDVKM. There are 14 residues in the CDR3. The V and J ends lost 7 bases and 4 bases respectively, with 16 bases between them. The CDR3 sequence: CASKLVRGFTEAFF. Written as DNA, the CDR3 is TGTGCCAGCAAATTGGTTAGGGGTTTCACTGAAGCTTTCTTT.

As for this clone: The sample holds other DNA sequences that translate to the same CDR3. The chain's CDR3 is CASSYSISTDTQYF. CDR3 nucleotides: TGTGCCAGCAGTTACTCGATCAGCACAGATACGCAGTATTTT. The chain has TRBV6-5 and TRBJ2-3; D gene ambiguous. Germline assignment: CDR1 MNHEY and CDR2 SVGAGI. This CDR3 contains 14 residues. Trimming removed 0 bases from V and 0 bases from J, with 4 bases in between.

The CDR3 nucleotides read TGTGCCAGCAGCTTATCTGGTTCGGGGACAGGTTCCTACGAGCAGTACTTC. Encoded protein: CASSLSGSGTGSYEQYF. The chain carries TRBV11-2 and TRBJ2-5; 8 bases agree with TRBD1. The end of the DNA aligns better with TRBJ2-7, so the J call may be wrong. The CDR3 covers 17 residues. Germline V gene lookup returns CDR1 SGHAT and CDR2 FQNNGV.

This chain links TRBV5-1 with TRBJ2-4; 9 positions match TRBD1. This CDR3 has 20 residues. J lost 0 bases, V lost 4 bases, and 17 bases had no gene match. Germline lookup yields CDR1 SGHRS and CDR2 YFSETQ. The CDR3 protein is CASSTWGDRDTYLAKNIQYF. The DNA of the CDR3 is TGCGCCAGCAGCACTTGGGGGGACAGGGATACTTATTTAGCCAAAAACATTCAGTACTTC.

The rearrangement links TRBV5-1 to TRBJ2-1, with TRBD2 as a possible D gene (5 bases). V lost 5 bases, J lost 5 bases, and 17 bases lay in between. CDR3 length equals 15 residues. In germline, CDR1 is SGHRS, CDR2 YFSETQ. CDR3 residues: CASSFAAGLNNEQFF. CDR3 in DNA: TGCGCCAGCAGTTTTGCGGCGGGTCTTAACAATGAGCAGTTCTTC. The variable domain in full, with the rest retrieved from reference TRBV5-1 and TRBJ2-1, is KAGVTQTPRYLIKTRGQQVTLSCSPISGHRSVSWYQQTPGQGLQFLFEYFSETQRNKGNFPGRFSGRQFSNSRSEMNVSTLELGDSALYLCASSFAAGLNNEQFFGPGTRLTVL.

The chain recombines TRBV2 with TRBJ1-3, with a weak D call TRBD1 (6 bases). Looked up from germline, CDR1 is SNHLY and CDR2 is FYNNEI. Trimming took off 0 bases at V and 4 bases at J, with 10 bases between the two ends. The CDR3 runs to 15 residues. The CDR3 coding sequence is TGTGCCAGCAGTGAAGCGCTTCAGGGGGGAAACACCATATATTTT. This translates into CASSEALQGGNTIYF.

This clone appeared once. The V call is TRBV4-2, the J call TRBJ1-4; D gene ambiguous. The CDR3 is made up of 16 amino acids. Trimming stripped 4 bases from V and 8 bases from J, with 20 bases between. CDR1 and CDR2 (germline): LGHNA, YNFKEQ. The CDR3 nucleotides are TGTGCCAGCAGCCCCGCCTCTGAGGCCCCCAGGGAAAAACTGTTTTTT. Protein sequence: CASSPASEAPREKLFF.

This chain uses TRBV27 with TRBJ2-7, with TRBD2 identical over 8 bases. The CDR3 totals 14 residues. V shed 3 bases, J shed 6 bases, and the junction held 7 bases outside the gene matches. Germline V gives CDR1 MNHEY, CDR2 SMNVEV (reference sequence). This CDR3 is CASSFGAGGREQYF. The CDR3 nucleotides are TGTGCCAGCAGTTTCGGGGCGGGAGGACGCGAGCAGTACTTC.

The chain recombines TRBV28 with TRBJ2-2; D is uncertain. This CDR3 has 14 residues. V lost 5 bases and J lost 5, with 12 bases in between. Germline assignment: CDR1 MDHEN and CDR2 SYDVKM. The CDR3 sequence: CASSPSVGTGELFF. The CDR3 nucleotides are TGTGCCAGCAGTCCTTCTGTGGGTACCGGGGAGCTGTTTTTT.

V and J are TRBV5-7 and TRBJ1-5; no reliable D call. TRBV5-7 is classed as an ORF, of uncertain function. V was shortened by 5 bases and J by 6 bases, with 18 bases between the two germline ends. CDR3 length equals 15 residues. The chain's CDR3 is CASRAVLYRGQPQHF. The CDR3 DNA sequence: TGTGCCAGCAGGGCAGTCTTATACCGGGGTCAGCCCCAGCATTTT.

V usage is TRBV15 and J usage is TRBJ1-2, with D perhaps matching TRBD1 (6 bases). Trimming stripped 3 bases from V and 6 bases from J, with 20 bases between. Germline loops: CDR1 LNHNV, CDR2 YYDKDF (reference sequence). The CDR3 runs 16 residues. This CDR3 is CATSSPNGPGDHGYTF. The CDR3 nucleotides read TGTGCCACCAGCAGCCCGAACGGTCCAGGGGACCATGGCTACACCTTC.

The chain couples TRBV11-2 to TRBJ1-2; 7 bases are a match to TRBD1. CDR1 and CDR2 (germline): SGHAT, FQNNGV. This CDR3 has 14 residues. The V and J ends lost 6 bases and 7 bases, in that order; junction bases with no gene match: 11. The CDR3 DNA reads as TGTGCCAGCAGTTCCCGGACAGGAGTTAGTGGCTACACCTTC. It translates to CASSSRTGVSGYTF.

The chain is built from TRBV27 and TRBJ2-5; 9 nucleotides line up with TRBD1. Trimming took 7 bases from V and 3 from J; bases not matched to a gene: 24. Germline V gene sequence: CDR1 MNHEY, CDR2 SMNVEV (reference sequence). CDR3 length: 20 residues. Here the CDR3 DNA reads TGTGCCAGCACCATGATACCGCGGGACAGGGAGGCCCCTCCGAAAGAGACCCAGTACTTC. Protein: CASTMIPRDREAPPKETQYF.

The CDR3 is CASSLVGVFGTDTQYF. The CDR3 DNA sequence: TGTGCCAGCAGCTTAGTTGGGGTTTTTGGCACAGATACGCAGTATTTT. The V call is TRBV7-8, the J call TRBJ2-3; D not certain. The CDR3 sequence is 16 residues long. V was shortened by 1 base and J by 1 base, with 12 bases between the two germline ends. The germline CDR1 and CDR2 sequences are SGHVS and FQNEAQ.